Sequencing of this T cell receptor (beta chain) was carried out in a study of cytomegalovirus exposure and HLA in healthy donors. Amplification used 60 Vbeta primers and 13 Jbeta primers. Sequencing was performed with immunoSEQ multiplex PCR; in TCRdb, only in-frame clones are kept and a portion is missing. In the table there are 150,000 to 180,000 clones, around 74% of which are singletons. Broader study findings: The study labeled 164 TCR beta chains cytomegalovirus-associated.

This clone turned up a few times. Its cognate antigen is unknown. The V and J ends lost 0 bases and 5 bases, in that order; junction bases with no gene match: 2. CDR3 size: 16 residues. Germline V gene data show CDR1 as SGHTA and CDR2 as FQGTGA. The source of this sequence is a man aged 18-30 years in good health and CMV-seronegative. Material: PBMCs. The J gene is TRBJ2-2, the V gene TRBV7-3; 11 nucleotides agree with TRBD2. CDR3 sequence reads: CASSLTGTSGTGELFF. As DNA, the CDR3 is TGTGCCAGCAGCTTAACCGGGACTAGCGGAACCGGGGAGCTGTTTTTT.